This T cell receptor beta chain came from a study of technical replicates of blood from several donors. This clone was found once. Germline values: CDR1 MDHEN, CDR2 SYDVKM. After removal of 6 bases from V and 4 bases from J, the junction contained 14 bases not matched to a gene. The CDR3 has 16 residues. The protocol was immunoSEQ multiplex PCR, while the TCRdb copy is restricted to in-frame clones and leaves out a portion. The sample includes tens of thousands of clones, roughly 92% of them seen just once. This chain uses TRBV28 with TRBJ2-7, with 8 bases lining up with TRBD2. The specimen was T cells isolated from PBMCs. This clonotype was sampled from a human donor in good health. CDR3 loop: CASRRYTSGRLYEQYF. CDR3 sequence (DNA): TGTGCCAGCAGGCGATATACTAGCGGCAGGTTGTACGAGCAGTACTTC. Variable domain in full (rest from reference TRBV28 and TRBJ2-7): DVKVTQSSRYLVKRTGEKVFLECVQDMDHENMFWYRQDPGLGLRLIYFSYDVKMKEKGDIPEGYSVSREKKERFSLILESASTNQTSMYLCASRRYTSGRLYEQYFGPGTRLTVT.